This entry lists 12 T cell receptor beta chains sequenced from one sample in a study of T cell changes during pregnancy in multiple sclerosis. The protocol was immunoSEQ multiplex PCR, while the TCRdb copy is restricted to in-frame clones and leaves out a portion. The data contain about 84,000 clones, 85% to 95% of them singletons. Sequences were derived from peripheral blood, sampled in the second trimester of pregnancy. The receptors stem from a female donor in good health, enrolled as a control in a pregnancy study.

DNA of the CDR3: TGTGCCAGCAGCCTTTCAGGGAGGAACACCATATATTTT. It translates to CASSLSGRNTIYF. This chain links TRBV7-9 with TRBJ1-3, with D possibly TRBD1 on 5 matching bases. CDR3 length equals 13 residues. Per the germline V gene, CDR1 is SEHNR and CDR2 is FQNEAQ (reference sequence). V lost 5 bases, J lost 7 bases, and 12 bases lay in between.

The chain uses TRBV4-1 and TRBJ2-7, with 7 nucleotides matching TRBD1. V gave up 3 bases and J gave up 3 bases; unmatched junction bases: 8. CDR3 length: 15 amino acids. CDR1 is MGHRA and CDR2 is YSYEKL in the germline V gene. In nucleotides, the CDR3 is TGCGCCAGCAGCCACCCACCCACAGGGGTCTACGAGCAGTACTTC. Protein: CASSHPPTGVYEQYF.

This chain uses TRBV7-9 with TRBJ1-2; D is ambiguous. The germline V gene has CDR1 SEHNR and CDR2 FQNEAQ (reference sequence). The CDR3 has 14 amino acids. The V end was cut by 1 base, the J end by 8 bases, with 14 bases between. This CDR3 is CASSLVLAVDGYTF. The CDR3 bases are TGTGCCAGCAGCTTAGTCTTGGCGGTAGACGGCTACACCTTC.

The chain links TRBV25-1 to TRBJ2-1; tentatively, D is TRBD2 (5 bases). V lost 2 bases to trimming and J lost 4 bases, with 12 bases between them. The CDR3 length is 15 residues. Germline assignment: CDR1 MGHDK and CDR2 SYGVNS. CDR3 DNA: TGTGCCAGCAGTGAAGGGTCGGGGTGGTACAATGAGCAGTTCTTC. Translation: CASSEGSGWYNEQFF.

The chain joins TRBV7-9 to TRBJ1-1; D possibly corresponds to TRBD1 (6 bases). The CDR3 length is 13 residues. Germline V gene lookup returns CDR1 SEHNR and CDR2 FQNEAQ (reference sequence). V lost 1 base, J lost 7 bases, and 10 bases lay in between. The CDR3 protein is CASSLVYRDEAFF. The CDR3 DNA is TGTGCCAGCAGCTTAGTTTACAGGGATGAAGCTTTCTTT. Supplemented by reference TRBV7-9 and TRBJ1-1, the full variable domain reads DTGVSQNPRHKITKRGQNVTFRCDPISEHNRLYWYRQTLGQGPEFLTYFQNEAQLEKSRLLSDRFSAERPKGSFSTLEIQRTEQGDSAMYLCASSLVYRDEAFFGQGTRLTVV.

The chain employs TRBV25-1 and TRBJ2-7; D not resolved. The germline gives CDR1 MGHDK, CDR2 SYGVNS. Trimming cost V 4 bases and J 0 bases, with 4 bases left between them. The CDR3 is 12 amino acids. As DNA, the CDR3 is TGTGCCAGCAGTGGGAGCTCCTACGAGCAGTACTTC. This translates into CASSGSSYEQYF.

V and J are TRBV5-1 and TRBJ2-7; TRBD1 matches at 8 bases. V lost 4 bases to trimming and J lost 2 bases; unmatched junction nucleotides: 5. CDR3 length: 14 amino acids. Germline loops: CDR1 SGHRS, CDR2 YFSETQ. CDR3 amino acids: CASSLGQATYEQYF. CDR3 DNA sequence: TGCGCCAGCAGCCTGGGACAGGCTACCTACGAGCAGTACTTC.

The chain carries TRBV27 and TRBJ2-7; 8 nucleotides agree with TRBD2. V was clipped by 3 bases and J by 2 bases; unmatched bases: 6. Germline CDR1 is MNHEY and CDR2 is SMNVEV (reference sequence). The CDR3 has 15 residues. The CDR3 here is CASSFEREGTYEQYF. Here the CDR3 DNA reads TGTGCCAGCAGTTTCGAACGGGAGGGAACCTACGAGCAGTACTTC.

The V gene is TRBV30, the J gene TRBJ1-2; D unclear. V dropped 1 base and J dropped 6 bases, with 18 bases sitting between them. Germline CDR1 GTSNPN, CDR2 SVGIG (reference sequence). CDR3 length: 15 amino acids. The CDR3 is CAWSGGNGLSDGYTF. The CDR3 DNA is TGTGCCTGGAGTGGAGGGAACGGATTATCTGATGGCTACACCTTC.

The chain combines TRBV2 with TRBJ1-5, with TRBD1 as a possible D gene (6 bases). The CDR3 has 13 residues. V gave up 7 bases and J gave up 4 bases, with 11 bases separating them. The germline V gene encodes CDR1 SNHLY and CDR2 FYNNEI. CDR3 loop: CASMMDSNQPQHF. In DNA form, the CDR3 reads TGTGCCAGCATGATGGACAGTAATCAGCCCCAGCATTTT.

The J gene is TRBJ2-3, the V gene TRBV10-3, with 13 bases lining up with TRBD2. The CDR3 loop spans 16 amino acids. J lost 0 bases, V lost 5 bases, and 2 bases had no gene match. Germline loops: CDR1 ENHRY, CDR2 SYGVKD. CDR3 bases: TGTGCCATCAGTCGGGGACTAGCGGGAAGCACAGATACGCAGTATTTT. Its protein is CAISRGLAGSTDTQYF.

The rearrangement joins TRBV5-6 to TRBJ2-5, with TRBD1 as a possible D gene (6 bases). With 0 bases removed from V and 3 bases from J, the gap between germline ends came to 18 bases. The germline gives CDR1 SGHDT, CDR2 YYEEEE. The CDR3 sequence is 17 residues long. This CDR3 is CASSLAGRRTVEETQYF. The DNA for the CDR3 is TGTGCCAGCAGCTTGGCCGGAAGAAGGACAGTAGAAGAGACCCAGTACTTC.